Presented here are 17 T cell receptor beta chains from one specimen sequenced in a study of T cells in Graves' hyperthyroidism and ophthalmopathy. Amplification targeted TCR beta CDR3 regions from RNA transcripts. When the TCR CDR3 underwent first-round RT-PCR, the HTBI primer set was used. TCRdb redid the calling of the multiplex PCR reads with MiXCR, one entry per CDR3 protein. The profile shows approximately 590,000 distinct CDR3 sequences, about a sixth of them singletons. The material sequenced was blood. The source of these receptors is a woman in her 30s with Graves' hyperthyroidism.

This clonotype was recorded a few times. CDR3: CASSPSGDRGLLSGANVLTF. The CDR3, as DNA: TGTGCCAGCAGCCCTTCGGGGGACAGAGGCCTCCTCTCTGGGGCCAACGTCCTGACTTTC. The V and J genes are TRBV7-8 and TRBJ2-6; a possible D gene is TRBD1 (7 bases). CDR1 is SGHVS and CDR2 is FQNEAQ in the germline V gene. This CDR3 comprises 20 residues. V was shortened by 5 bases and J by 0 bases, with 23 bases between the two germline ends.

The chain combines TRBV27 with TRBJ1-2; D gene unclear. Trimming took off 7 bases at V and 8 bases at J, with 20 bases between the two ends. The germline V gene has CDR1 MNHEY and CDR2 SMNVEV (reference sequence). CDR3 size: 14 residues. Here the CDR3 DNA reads TGTGCCAGCACAAGGACCGGCCAAACGAGGGGCTACACCTTC. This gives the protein CASTRTGQTRGYTF.

Here the CDR3 reads CASSAGTDEKLFF. The CDR3 DNA follows: TGTGCCAGCTCGGCCGGGACAGATGAAAAACTGTTTTTT. The chain joins TRBV18 to TRBJ1-4; 7 bases are a match to TRBD1. Per germline, CDR1 KGHSH and CDR2 LQKENI. Losses at the gene ends were 6 bases for V and 6 bases for J; bases not matched to a gene: 4. The length of the CDR3 is 13 residues. Based on the CDR3 plus reference TRBV18 and TRBJ1-4, the full variable domain is NAGVMQNPRHLVRRRGQEARLRCSPMKGHSHVYWYRQLPEEGLKFMVYLQKENIIDESGMPKERFSAEFPKEGPSILRIQQVVRGDSAAYFCASSAGTDEKLFFGSGTQLSVL.

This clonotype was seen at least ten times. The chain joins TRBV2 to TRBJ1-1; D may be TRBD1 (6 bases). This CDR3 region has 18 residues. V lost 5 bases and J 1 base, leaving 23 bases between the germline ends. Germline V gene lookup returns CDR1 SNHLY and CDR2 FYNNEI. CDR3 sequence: CASSTQGLQWMWNTEAFF. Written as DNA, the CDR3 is TGTGCCAGCAGTACCCAGGGGTTACAATGGATGTGGAACACTGAAGCTTTCTTT.

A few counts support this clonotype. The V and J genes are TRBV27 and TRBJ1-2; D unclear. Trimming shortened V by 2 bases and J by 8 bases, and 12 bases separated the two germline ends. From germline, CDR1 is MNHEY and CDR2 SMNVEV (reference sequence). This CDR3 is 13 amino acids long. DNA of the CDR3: TGTGCCAGCAGTTTAACGTCCACCATGGGCTACACCTTC. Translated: CASSLTSTMGYTF.

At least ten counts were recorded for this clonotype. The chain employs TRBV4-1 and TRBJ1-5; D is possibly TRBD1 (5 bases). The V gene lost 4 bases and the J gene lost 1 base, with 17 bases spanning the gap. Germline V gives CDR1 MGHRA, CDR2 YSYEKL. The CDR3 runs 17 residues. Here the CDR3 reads CASSPSSGGGSNQPQHF. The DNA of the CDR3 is TGCGCCAGCAGCCCCTCTAGCGGGGGAGGCAGCAATCAGCCCCAGCATTTT.

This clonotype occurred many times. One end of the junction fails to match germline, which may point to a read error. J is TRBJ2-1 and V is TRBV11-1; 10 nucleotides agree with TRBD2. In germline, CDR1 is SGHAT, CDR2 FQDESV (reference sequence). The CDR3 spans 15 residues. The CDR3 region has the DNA TGTGCCAGCGGCTTTTCTAGCGGGGGTCTCAATGAGCAGTTCTTC. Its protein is CASGFSSGGLNEQFF. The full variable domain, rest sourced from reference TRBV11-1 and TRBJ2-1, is EAEVAQSPRYKITEKSQAVAFWCDPISGHATLYWYRQILGQGPELLVQFQDESVVDDSQLPKDRFSAERLKGVDSTLKIQPAELGDSAMYLCASGFSSGGLNEQFFGPGTRLTVL.

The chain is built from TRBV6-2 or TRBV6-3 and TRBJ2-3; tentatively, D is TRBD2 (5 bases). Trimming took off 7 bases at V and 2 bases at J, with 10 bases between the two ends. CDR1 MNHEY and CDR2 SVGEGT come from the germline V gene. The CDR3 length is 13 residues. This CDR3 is CASTTRDTDTQYF. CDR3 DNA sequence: TGTGCCAGCACTACTAGGGACACAGATACGCAGTATTTT.

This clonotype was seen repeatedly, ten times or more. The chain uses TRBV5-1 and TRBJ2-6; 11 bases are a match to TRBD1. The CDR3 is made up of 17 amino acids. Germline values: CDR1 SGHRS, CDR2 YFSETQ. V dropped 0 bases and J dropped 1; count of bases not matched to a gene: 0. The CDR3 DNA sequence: TGCGCCAGCAGCTTGGGGGACAGGGGGTCTGGGGCCAACGTCCTGACTTTC. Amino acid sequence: CASSLGDRGSGANVLTF.

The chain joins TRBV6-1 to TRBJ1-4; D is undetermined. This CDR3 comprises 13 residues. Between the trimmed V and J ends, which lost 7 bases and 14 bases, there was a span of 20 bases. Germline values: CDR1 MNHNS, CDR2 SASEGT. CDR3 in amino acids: CASTDTPGRVLFF. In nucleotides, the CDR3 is TGTGCCAGCACCGACACCCCGGGGAGGGTCCTGTTTTTT.

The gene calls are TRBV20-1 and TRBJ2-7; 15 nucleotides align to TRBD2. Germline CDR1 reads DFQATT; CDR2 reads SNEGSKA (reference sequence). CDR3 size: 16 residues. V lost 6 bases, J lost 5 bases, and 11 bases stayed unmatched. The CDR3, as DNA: TGCAGTGCCAGTCGACGGACTAGCGGGAGGGCCCACGAGCAGTACTTC. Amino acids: CSASRRTSGRAHEQYF.

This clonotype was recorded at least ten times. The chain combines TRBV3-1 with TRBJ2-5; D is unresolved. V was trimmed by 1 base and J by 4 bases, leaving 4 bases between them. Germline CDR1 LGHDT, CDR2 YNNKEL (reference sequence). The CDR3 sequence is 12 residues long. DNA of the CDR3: TGTGCCAGCAGCCAAGTCCGAGAGACCCAGTACTTC. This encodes CASSQVRETQYF.

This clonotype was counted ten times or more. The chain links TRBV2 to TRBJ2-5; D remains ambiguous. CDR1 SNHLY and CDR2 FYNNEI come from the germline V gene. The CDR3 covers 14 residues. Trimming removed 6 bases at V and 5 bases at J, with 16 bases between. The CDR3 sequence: CASRDTGVRETQYF. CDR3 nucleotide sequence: TGTGCCAGCAGAGACACGGGTGTCCGGGAGACCCAGTACTTC.

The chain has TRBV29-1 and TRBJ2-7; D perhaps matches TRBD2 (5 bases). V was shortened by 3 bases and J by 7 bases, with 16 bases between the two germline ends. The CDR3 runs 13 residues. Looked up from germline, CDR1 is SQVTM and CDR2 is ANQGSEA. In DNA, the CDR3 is TGCAGCGTTGAGGCGGGCCGCCTCAGGGAGCAGTACTTC. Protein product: CSVEAGRLREQYF.

CDR3 DNA sequence: TGCAGCGTTGAAGATCCAAACGGAGGGGAGGCCGGGGAGCTGTTTTTT. Protein: CSVEDPNGGEAGELFF. The chain uses TRBV29-1 and TRBJ2-2; tentative D call: TRBD2 (6 bases). Germline V gene lookup returns CDR1 SQVTM and CDR2 ANQGSEA. The CDR3 has 16 amino acids. Trimming cost V 0 bases and J 6 bases, with 17 bases left between them.

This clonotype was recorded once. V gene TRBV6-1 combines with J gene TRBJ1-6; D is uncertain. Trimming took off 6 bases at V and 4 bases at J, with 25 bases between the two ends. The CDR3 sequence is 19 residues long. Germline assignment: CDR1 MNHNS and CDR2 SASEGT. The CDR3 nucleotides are TGTGCCAGCAGAATCACGGGCCCCGGGTCCGTCCCTTATAATTCACCCCTCCACTTT. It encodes CASRITGPGSVPYNSPLHF.

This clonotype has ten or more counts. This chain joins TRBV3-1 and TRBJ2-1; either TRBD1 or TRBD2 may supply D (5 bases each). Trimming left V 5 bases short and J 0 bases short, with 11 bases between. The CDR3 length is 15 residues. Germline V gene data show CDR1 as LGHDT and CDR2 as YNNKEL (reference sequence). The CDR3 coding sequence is TGTGCCAGCAGCTGGGACGAAAGCTCCTACAATGAGCAGTTCTTC. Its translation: CASSWDESSYNEQFF.